What follows are 32 T cell receptor beta chains derived from one specimen sequenced in a study of blood T cell repertoires in COVID-19. The method was immunoSEQ multiplex PCR; TCRdb's version includes in-frame clones alone and lacks a portion of them. The sample shows about 360,000 clones, approximately 86% of them seen only once. The material sequenced was peripheral blood. The receptors come from a woman aged 55-70 years with COVID-19, enrolled during active disease.

The genes are TRBV15 and TRBJ1-1, with 7 bases that match TRBD1. With 8 bases clipped from V and 5 bases from J, the junction kept 11 bases outside the gene matches. The CDR3 totals 14 residues. Germline V CDR1 and CDR2: LNHNV, YYDKDF (reference sequence). This CDR3 reads CATLDRAGGTEAFF. The DNA of the CDR3 is TGTGCCACCCTAGACAGGGCAGGTGGGACTGAAGCTTTCTTT.

The chain links TRBV6-6 to TRBJ2-2; D gene unclear. Trimming took 3 bases from V and 5 from J, leaving 10 bases between them. The germline CDR1 and CDR2 sequences are MNHNY and SVGAGI (reference sequence). The CDR3 covers 14 residues. The CDR3: CASSYYPETGELFF. The DNA for the CDR3 is TGTGCCAGCAGTTATTACCCGGAGACCGGGGAGCTGTTTTTT.

The chain carries TRBV5-4 and TRBJ2-7; 7 positions agree with TRBD1. The germline V gene encodes CDR1 SGHNT and CDR2 YYREEE (reference sequence). CDR3 length equals 15 residues. The V segment lost 0 bases and the J segment 7 bases; nucleotides outside the gene matches: 10. For the CDR3, the DNA is TGTGCCAGCAGCTTGGCAAAGGGGGCTACATGGGAGCAGTACTTC. It encodes CASSLAKGATWEQYF.

The chain joins TRBV5-1 to TRBJ2-7; D is possibly TRBD1 (6 bases). Germline V gene sequence: CDR1 SGHRS, CDR2 YFSETQ. The CDR3 is made up of 15 amino acids. Trimming pared 5 bases from V and 7 bases from J, leaving 22 bases between. CDR3 sequence: CASRPAGTLVVEQYF. The DNA for the CDR3 is TGCGCCAGCAGACCCGCCGGGACACTGGTTGTAGAGCAGTACTTC. Drawing the rest from reference TRBV5-1 and TRBJ2-7, the complete variable domain is KAGVTQTPRYLIKTRGQQVTLSCSPISGHRSVSWYQQTPGQGLQFLFEYFSETQRNKGNFPGRFSGRQFSNSRSEMNVSTLELGDSALYLCASRPAGTLVVEQYFGPGTRLTVT.

V is TRBV9 and J is TRBJ2-3, with 8 positions matching TRBD2. The CDR3 covers 15 residues. V lost 3 bases, J lost 6 bases, and 9 bases stayed unmatched. Germline values: CDR1 SGDLS, CDR2 YYNGEE. The DNA for the CDR3 is TGTGCCAGCAGCGGCGCTGGCGGGGGGCCCGATACGCAGTATTTT. It codes for CASSGAGGGPDTQYF.

The V call is TRBV27, the J call TRBJ1-2, with D possibly matching TRBD1 (5 bases). In germline, CDR1 is MNHEY, CDR2 SMNVEV (reference sequence). CDR3 length equals 18 residues. V lost 2 bases, J lost 7 bases, and 26 bases lay in between. CDR3 sequence (DNA): TGTGCCAGCAGTTTACAGCGGGACCCCGCACAAGACTATTCTGGCTACACCTTC. Translated: CASSLQRDPAQDYSGYTF.

The chain has TRBV10-3 and TRBJ1-1; tentatively, D is TRBD1 (5 bases). The CDR3 extends over 13 amino acids. With 10 bases removed from V and 4 bases from J, the gap between germline ends came to 16 bases. In germline, CDR1 is ENHRY, CDR2 SYGVKD. The DNA for the CDR3 is TGTGCCACCGAGCAGGGTGGTAGCACTGAAGCTTTCTTT. This codes for CATEQGGSTEAFF.

The chain employs TRBV27 and TRBJ2-4, with 13 bases fitting TRBD2. The CDR3 runs 16 residues. The J segment lost 4 bases and the V segment lost 5 bases, leaving 5 bases of the junction unmatched. The germline V gene encodes CDR1 MNHEY and CDR2 SMNVEV (reference sequence). The CDR3, as DNA: TGTGCCAGCAGTGTAATACTAGCGGGGGGGAAAAACATTCAGTACTTC. Translated: CASSVILAGGKNIQYF.

The chain has TRBV10-2 and TRBJ2-7, with 9 bases matching TRBD1. Germline assignment: CDR1 WSHSY and CDR2 SAAADI. The CDR3 totals 14 residues. V gave up 8 bases and J gave up 3 bases; unmatched junction bases: 8. The CDR3 nucleotides read TGCGCCAGCGACACCGGGACAGGGAGCTACGAGCAGTACTTC. Protein product: CASDTGTGSYEQYF.

The rearrangement links TRBV11-2 to TRBJ1-5; TRBD1 is a possible D gene (5 bases). V lost 1 base, J lost 5 bases, and 6 bases lay in between. The CDR3 totals 13 residues. The germline gives CDR1 SGHAT, CDR2 FQNNGV. The CDR3 nucleotides are TGTGCCAGCAGCTTAGCGGGGGATCAGCCCCAGCATTTT. This gives the protein CASSLAGDQPQHF.

The rearrangement joins TRBV9 to TRBJ2-3, with 9 bases aligning to TRBD2. Germline V gene lookup returns CDR1 SGDLS and CDR2 YYNGEE. V shed 2 bases and J 1 base; nucleotides not matched to a gene: 5. The CDR3 covers 16 residues. The CDR3 loop is CASSVTPSGGTDTQYF. The CDR3 region has the DNA TGTGCCAGCAGCGTTACTCCTAGCGGGGGCACAGATACGCAGTATTTT.

CDR3 sequence reads: CASSARDSSYEQYF. DNA of the CDR3: TGTGCCAGCAGTGCAAGGGACAGCTCCTACGAGCAGTACTTC. The chain joins TRBV27 to TRBJ2-7; 7 bases map to TRBD1. V trimming: 5 bases; J trimming: 0 bases; junction bases outside the gene matches: 4. Germline CDR1 MNHEY, CDR2 SMNVEV (reference sequence). This CDR3 is built from 14 residues.

The chain joins TRBV11-2 to TRBJ2-3; weak D call: TRBD2 (5 bases). Per germline, CDR1 SGHAT and CDR2 FQNNGV. With 3 bases removed from V and 3 bases from J, the gap between germline ends came to 10 bases. The CDR3 sequence is 14 residues long. CDR3 loop: CASSFEGRTDTQYF. The CDR3 DNA is TGTGCCAGCAGCTTTGAGGGAAGGACAGATACGCAGTATTTT.

The chain uses TRBV2 and TRBJ2-3; D is possibly TRBD1 (5 bases). Germline CDR1 reads SNHLY; CDR2 reads FYNNEI. Between the trimmed V and J ends, which lost 4 bases and 2 bases, there was a span of 16 bases. The CDR3 loop spans 16 amino acids. The chain's CDR3 is CASSGGRLGSTDTQYF. The CDR3 DNA follows: TGTGCCAGCAGTGGGGGCAGACTTGGTTCCACAGATACGCAGTATTTT.

The V gene is TRBV5-1, the J gene TRBJ1-4, with a possible D match to TRBD1 (6 bases). In germline, CDR1 is SGHRS, CDR2 YFSETQ. The length of the CDR3 is 16 residues. V was trimmed by 6 bases and J by 3 bases, leaving 18 bases between them. The CDR3 protein is CASTREGGNANEKLFF. The CDR3, as DNA: TGCGCCAGCACCCGGGAAGGGGGAAATGCTAATGAAAAACTGTTTTTT.

The chain has TRBV9 and TRBJ2-3; D not certain. CDR3 size: 13 residues. Germline values: CDR1 SGDLS, CDR2 YYNGEE. The V end was cut by 0 bases, the J end by 5 bases, with 7 bases between. In DNA, the CDR3 is TGTGCCAGCAGCGTAGCGAGGCTAGATACGCAGTATTTT. This sequence encodes CASSVARLDTQYF. Filled out from reference TRBV9 and TRBJ2-3, the complete variable domain reads DSGVTQTPKHLITATGQRVTLRCSPRSGDLSVYWYQQSLDQGLQFLIQYYNGEERAKGNILERFSAQQFPDLHSELNLSSLELGDSALYFCASSVARLDTQYFGPGTRLTVL.

The gene calls are TRBV2 and TRBJ1-5, with 8 bases fitting TRBD1. The CDR3 totals 14 residues. CDR1 is SNHLY, CDR2 FYNNEI, per germline. V shed 8 bases and J 7 bases; nucleotides not matched to a gene: 10. The CDR3 protein is CASRSDRAGQPQHF. Here the CDR3 DNA reads TGTGCCAGCCGATCGGACAGGGCGGGACAGCCCCAGCATTTT.

This clone has only one observation. CDR3 loop: CASSLRTGAYEQYF. The DNA for the CDR3 is TGCGCCAGCAGCTTACGTACAGGGGCCTACGAGCAGTACTTC. V is TRBV5-1 and J is TRBJ2-7; 7 bases agree with TRBD1. The germline V gene encodes CDR1 SGHRS and CDR2 YFSETQ. CDR3 length: 14 amino acids. V dropped 2 bases and J dropped 2; count of bases not matched to a gene: 4. Drawing the rest from reference TRBV5-1 and TRBJ2-7, the complete variable domain is KAGVTQTPRYLIKTRGQQVTLSCSPISGHRSVSWYQQTPGQGLQFLFEYFSETQRNKGNFPGRFSGRQFSNSRSEMNVSTLELGDSALYLCASSLRTGAYEQYFGPGTRLTVT.

V and J are TRBV12-5 and TRBJ2-7, with 9 positions matching TRBD1. Germline V gives CDR1 LGHNT, CDR2 FRNRAP. V was clipped by 2 bases and J by 1 base; unmatched bases: 6. The CDR3 covers 16 residues. CDR3 nucleotide sequence: TGTGCTAGTGGTTTGTTCACAGGGGGCCCATCCTACGAGCAGTACTTC. It specifies CASGLFTGGPSYEQYF.

CDR3 sequence (DNA): TGTGCCAGCAGTCCGTCCGACAGAGACTATGAAAAACTGTTTTTT. Translated: CASSPSDRDYEKLFF. J is TRBJ1-4 and V is TRBV2, with D perhaps TRBD1 (5 bases). V was clipped by 5 bases and J by 6 bases, with 16 bases between them. This CDR3 is built from 15 residues. Germline values: CDR1 SNHLY, CDR2 FYNNEI. Based on the CDR3 plus reference TRBV2 and TRBJ1-4, the full variable domain is EPEVTQTPSHQVTQMGQEVILRCVPISNHLYFYWYRQILGQKVEFLVSFYNNEISEKSEIFDDQFSVERPDGSNFTLKIRSTKLEDSAMYFCASSPSDRDYEKLFFGSGTQLSVL.

The J gene is TRBJ2-5, the V gene TRBV7-9; 9 nucleotides align to TRBD2. This CDR3 has 17 amino acids. V shed 0 bases and J 5 bases; nucleotides not matched to a gene: 10. Germline-derived CDR1 and CDR2 are SEHNR and FQNEAQ (reference sequence). CDR3 coding DNA: TGTGCCAGCAGCTTAGCGCGAACCGCGGGGGGGCAGGAGACCCAGTACTTC. Protein: CASSLARTAGGQETQYF.

The CDR3 here is CASREKDRVEQYF. DNA of the CDR3: TGTGCCAGCAGGGAAAAGGACAGGGTGGAACAGTACTTC. The V gene is TRBV12-3 or TRBV12-4, the J gene TRBJ2-7; TRBD1 matches 8 bases. The V gene end was trimmed by 6 bases and the J gene end by 10 bases; junction bases not matched to a gene: 11. This CDR3 has 13 amino acids.

This clone was observed a handful of times. This sample also contains other DNA sequences that code for the same CDR3. This sequence joins TRBV7-2 and TRBJ2-7; no firm D call. Trimming cost V 5 bases and J 0 bases, with 5 bases left between them. The CDR3 extends over 12 amino acids. Germline V lookup: CDR1 SGHTA, CDR2 FQGNSA. DNA of the CDR3: TGTGCCAGCAGCCCCAGCTCCTACGAGCAGTACTTC. This translates into CASSPSSYEQYF.

V is TRBV2 and J is TRBJ2-3; TRBD2 is a possible D gene (6 bases). The CDR3 extends over 15 amino acids. Looked up from germline, CDR1 is SNHLY and CDR2 is FYNNEI. V was cut by 5 bases and J by 6 bases, with 18 bases left in between. The CDR3 DNA reads as TGTGCCAGCAGTAAGGAGGGCGACTACCTGGATACGCAGTATTTT. It specifies CASSKEGDYLDTQYF.

The rearrangement uses TRBV5-6 and TRBJ2-7; 9 nucleotides match TRBD1. Per the germline V gene, CDR1 is SGHDT and CDR2 is YYEEEE. The CDR3 length is 13 residues. Trimming took 3 bases from V and 5 from J; bases not matched to a gene: 3. Here the CDR3 DNA reads TGTGCCAGCAGCTGGGGACAGGGTCACGAGCAGTACTTC. Its translation is CASSWGQGHEQYF.

This clone came up once. V gene TRBV6-1 combines with J gene TRBJ2-7, with 9 bases identical to TRBD1. J was trimmed by 2 bases and V by 0 bases; bases with no gene match: 8. This CDR3 has 17 amino acids. Germline-derived CDR1 and CDR2 are MNHNS and SASEGT. The CDR3 loop is CASSEASGTGLTYEQYF. CDR3 nucleotide sequence: TGTGCCAGCAGTGAAGCCTCCGGGACAGGGTTAACCTACGAGCAGTACTTC.

This chain joins TRBV21-1 and TRBJ1-5; TRBD1, as called in the table, went unchecked against the DNA. TRBV21-1 is a documented pseudogene. The CDR3 is 17 residues long. The CDR3 here is CASSIWDRGSENQPQHF. The CDR3 DNA sequence: TGTGCCAGCAGCATATGGGACAGGGGAAGCGAAAATCAGCCCCAGCATTTT.

This chain links TRBV5-1 with TRBJ2-5; a possible D gene is TRBD2 (5 bases). There are 13 residues in the CDR3. CDR1 and CDR2 (germline): SGHRS, YFSETQ. V lost 7 bases to trimming and J lost 2 bases, with 12 bases between them. The CDR3 spells CASQPSTQETQYF. As DNA, the CDR3 is TGCGCCAGCCAACCTAGCACACAAGAGACCCAGTACTTC.

The chain has TRBV19 and TRBJ1-3, with unresolved D. The CDR3 consists of 15 residues. Trimming shortened V by 2 bases and J by 0 bases, and 8 bases separated the two germline ends. Germline V lookup: CDR1 LNHDA, CDR2 SQIVND (reference sequence). This CDR3 reads CASSIPRSSGNTIYF. Written as DNA, the CDR3 is TGTGCCAGTAGTATACCCCGGTCCTCTGGAAACACCATATATTTT.

The CDR3, as DNA: TGTGCCAGCAGCGGCCAGGGGTCGGGAGAGCAGTACTTC. It yields the protein CASSGQGSGEQYF. The chain links TRBV9 to TRBJ2-7; D possibly corresponds to TRBD1 (6 bases). Germline V gene data show CDR1 as SGDLS and CDR2 as YYNGEE. This CDR3 is built from 13 residues. Trimming cost V 3 bases and J 7 bases, with 14 bases left between them.

The chain joins TRBV24-1 to TRBJ2-1, with TRBD2 identical over 12 bases. CDR1 KGHDR and CDR2 SFDVKD come from the germline V gene. CDR3 length: 19 residues. V lost 3 bases and J lost 2; bases outside the gene matches: 10. The CDR3 is CATSDTSPTSGGTYNEQFF. CDR3 bases: TGTGCCACCAGTGATACATCACCAACTAGCGGGGGGACCTACAATGAGCAGTTCTTC.

The chain has TRBV29-1 and TRBJ2-7; TRBD1 aligns across 7 bases. This CDR3 has 14 amino acids. Looked up from germline, CDR1 is SQVTM and CDR2 is ANQGSEA. The J segment lost 0 bases and the V segment lost 6 bases, leaving 8 bases of the junction unmatched. CDR3 loop: CSVLRDRNSYEQYF. The CDR3 DNA is TGCAGCGTGCTCCGGGACAGAAACTCCTACGAGCAGTACTTC.